Listed here are 6 T cell receptor beta chains from one sample, sequenced in a study of cytomegalovirus exposure and HLA in healthy donors (dated by TCRdb to the late 2010s). Library creation used the immunoSEQ multiplex PCR assay. TCRdb limited this immuneACCESS table to in-frame rearrangements with V and J called. A share of clones is missing; checked studies link under half to unresolved V genes, and the rest is unexplained. In all, the sample holds approximately 300,000 clones, and around 87% of those were seen once. The biggest ten clones account for approximately 1.2% of the sample. Sequencing used PBMCs. These receptors were collected from a woman aged 25 to 39 in good health and CMV-seropositive.

This clone showed up just a few times. The chain combines TRBV29-1 with TRBJ2-7, with TRBD1 matching 7 bases. This CDR3 region has 13 residues. Trimming took 5 bases from V and 7 from J; bases not matched to a gene: 11. In germline, CDR1 is SQVTM, CDR2 ANQGSEA. The CDR3 DNA is TGCAGCGTTCTCCGGGACAGCCCTAGAGAGCAGTACTTC. This sequence encodes CSVLRDSPREQYF.

The rearrangement joins TRBV11-3 to TRBJ1-5; tentatively, D is TRBD1 (5 bases). CDR1 and CDR2 (germline): SGHNT, YENEEA. The CDR3 length is 17 residues. The V gene lost 1 base and the J gene lost 0 bases, with 13 bases spanning the gap. In nucleotides, the CDR3 is TGTGCCAGCAGCTTAGTGTCCCGGGGGAATAGCAATCAGCCCCAGCATTTT. Its translation: CASSLVSRGNSNQPQHF.

This chain uses TRBV19 with TRBJ2-7, with D perhaps TRBD2 (6 bases). This CDR3 is built from 14 residues. CDR1 and CDR2 (germline): LNHDA, SQIVND (reference sequence). Trimming cost V 5 bases and J 2 bases, with 13 bases left between them. The CDR3 sequence is CASSDFGEAYEQYF. In DNA form, the CDR3 reads TGTGCCAGTAGTGATTTCGGGGAGGCCTACGAGCAGTACTTC.

The chain employs TRBV28 and TRBJ1-2; no clear D gene. The CDR3 loop spans 11 amino acids. Trimming took off 7 bases at V and 4 bases at J, with 7 bases between the two ends. Looked up from germline, CDR1 is MDHEN and CDR2 is SYDVKM. The CDR3 loop reads CASTSIYGYTF. The CDR3, as DNA: TGTGCCAGCACGTCCATCTATGGCTACACCTTC.

The chain joins TRBV27 to TRBJ2-7, with TRBD2 matching over 12 bases. Germline CDR1 is MNHEY and CDR2 is SMNVEV (reference sequence). V shed 5 bases and J 2 bases; nucleotides not matched to a gene: 4. The CDR3 is 15 amino acids. Written as DNA, the CDR3 is TGTGCCAGCAGTGAGTGGACTAGCGGGACCTACGAGCAGTACTTC. Its protein is CASSEWTSGTYEQYF.

The chain has TRBV5-6 and TRBJ1-2, with 9 bases matching TRBD1. The CDR3 covers 15 residues. CDR1 and CDR2 (germline): SGHDT, YYEEEE. The trim removed 0 bases at V and 6 bases at J, leaving 6 bases unmatched. The DNA for the CDR3 is TGTGCCAGCAGCTTGGCCCACAGGGGGCAGGATGGCTACACCTTC. Translated: CASSLAHRGQDGYTF.